Following are 2 T cell receptor beta chains from one sample sequenced in a study of T cell responses to AZD1222 COVID-19 vaccine. TCRdb's table, derived via immunoSEQ multiplex PCR, lists solely in-frame clones and lacks some. The sample shows some 150,000 clones, 90% of them seen only once. The sequences come from peripheral blood, collected on day 0 of AZD1222 vaccination. All receptors derive from an adult in good health.

J is TRBJ1-2 and V is TRBV29-1, with 7 bases fitting TRBD1. The CDR3 spans 12 residues. Germline V gives CDR1 SQVTM, CDR2 ANQGSEA. The V segment lost 4 bases and the J segment 3 bases; nucleotides outside the gene matches: 2. Written as DNA, the CDR3 is TGCAGCGTTGTAACAGGGGACTATGGCTACACCTTC. This encodes CSVVTGDYGYTF.

This rearrangement joins TRBV7-6 to TRBJ1-1; unclear D gene. This CDR3 comprises 13 residues. The V gene's germline CDR1 is SGHVS and CDR2 FNYEAQ. Deletions cut 1 base from V and 1 base from J, with 4 bases between. The chain's CDR3 is CASSLVRNTEAFF. CDR3 DNA: TGTGCCAGCAGCTTAGTCAGGAACACTGAAGCTTTCTTT.